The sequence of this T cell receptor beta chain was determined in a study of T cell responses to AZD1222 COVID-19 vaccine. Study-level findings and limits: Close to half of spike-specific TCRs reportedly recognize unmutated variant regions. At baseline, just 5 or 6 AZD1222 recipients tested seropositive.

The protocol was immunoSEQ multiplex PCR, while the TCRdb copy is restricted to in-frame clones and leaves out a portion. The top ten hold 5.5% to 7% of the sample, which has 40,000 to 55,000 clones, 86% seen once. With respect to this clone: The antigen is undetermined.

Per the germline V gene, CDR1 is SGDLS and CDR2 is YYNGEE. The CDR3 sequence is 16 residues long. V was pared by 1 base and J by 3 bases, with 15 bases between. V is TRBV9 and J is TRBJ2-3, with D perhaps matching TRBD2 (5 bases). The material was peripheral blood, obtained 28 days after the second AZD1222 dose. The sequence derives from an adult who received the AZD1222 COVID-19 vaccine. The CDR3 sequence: CASSVSGITVTDTQYF. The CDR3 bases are TGTGCCAGCAGCGTATCCGGGATTACCGTTACAGATACGCAGTATTTT.